These 15 T cell receptor beta chains originate from one sample sequenced in a study of cytomegalovirus exposure and HLA in healthy donors. The PCR contained 60 Vbeta and 13 Jbeta primers. Sequencing used immunoSEQ multiplex PCR; TCRdb keeps in-frame clones, though not all of them. The profile covers about 140,000 clones, with roughly 80% appearing a single time and 8.8% taken by the ten largest. Sequenced material: PBMCs. These receptors all stem from a woman aged 45-59 years in good health and CMV-seropositive.

The V and J genes are TRBV10-3 and TRBJ2-1; possibly TRBD2 for D (5 bases). Germline V gene data show CDR1 as ENHRY and CDR2 as SYGVKD. The CDR3 length is 13 residues. Trimming left V 6 bases short and J 7 bases short, with 13 bases between. The CDR3 DNA follows: TGTGCCATCAGCTTGACGGGGAGTAATGAGCAGTTCTTC. As protein: CAISLTGSNEQFF.

This chain connects TRBV9 to TRBJ1-5; D gene ambiguous. The CDR3 loop spans 17 amino acids. V gave up 0 bases and J gave up 3 bases, with 16 bases separating them. Germline assignment: CDR1 SGDLS and CDR2 YYNGEE. CDR3 region: CASSVGAAPPFNQPQHF. The CDR3 DNA sequence: TGTGCCAGCAGCGTAGGGGCCGCTCCCCCTTTCAATCAGCCCCAGCATTTT.

This clone has just a few counts. The rearrangement uses TRBV2 and TRBJ2-4; 7 positions match TRBD1. After removal of 4 bases from V and 5 bases from J, the junction contained 5 bases not matched to a gene. Germline CDR1 reads SNHLY; CDR2 reads FYNNEI. This CDR3 region has 14 residues. The CDR3 nucleotides are TGTGCCAGCAGTGGGAGGACAGGAGAAAACATTCAGTACTTC. Amino acid sequence: CASSGRTGENIQYF. Full variable domain (missing parts from reference TRBV2 and TRBJ2-4): EPEVTQTPSHQVTQMGQEVILRCVPISNHLYFYWYRQILGQKVEFLVSFYNNEISEKSEIFDDQFSVERPDGSNFTLKIRSTKLEDSAMYFCASSGRTGENIQYFGAGTRLSVL.

Only one count was recorded for this clone. The chain combines TRBV6-1 with TRBJ1-1; TRBD1 agrees at 9 bases. CDR1 MNHNS and CDR2 SASEGT come from the germline V gene. The CDR3 covers 13 residues. V lost 4 bases to trimming and J lost 4 bases; unmatched junction nucleotides: 1. The CDR3, as DNA: TGTGCCAGCAGTGGACAGGGGGTCACTGAAGCTTTCTTT. Its protein is CASSGQGVTEAFF.

The rearrangement joins TRBV7-2 to TRBJ2-1; D ambiguous. The CDR3 consists of 12 residues. The V end lost 4 bases, the J end lost 5 bases, and 6 bases lay between the germline ends. Germline lookup yields CDR1 SGHTA and CDR2 FQGNSA. This CDR3 is CASSSLNNEQFF. The CDR3 bases are TGTGCCAGCAGCTCCCTTAACAATGAGCAGTTCTTC.

To note about this clone: Other DNA sequences of this sample code for an identical CDR3. CDR3 DNA sequence: TGCAGCGTTGTGGCTCTCACCGACACCGGGGAGCTGTTTTTT. Protein product: CSVVALTDTGELFF. The chain has TRBV29-1 and TRBJ2-2; D gene ambiguous. The length of the CDR3 is 14 residues. Looked up from germline, CDR1 is SQVTM and CDR2 is ANQGSEA. V lost 4 bases and J 3 bases, leaving 12 bases between the germline ends.

In this sample, this clone turned up once. This rearrangement joins TRBV10-3 to TRBJ2-7; weak D call: TRBD1 (6 bases). Trimming removed 6 bases from V and 0 bases from J, with 9 bases in between. Germline V gives CDR1 ENHRY, CDR2 SYGVKD. The CDR3 is 13 residues long. The CDR3, as DNA: TGTGCCATCAGGGGGGACACCTCCTACGAGCAGTACTTC. This codes for CAIRGDTSYEQYF.

This rearrangement joins TRBV30 to TRBJ1-6; 10 bases match TRBD1. Unmatched junction bases numbered 7, after V lost 8 bases and J lost 12 bases. Per germline, CDR1 GTSNPN and CDR2 SVGIG (reference sequence). The CDR3 is made up of 12 amino acids. The CDR3: CALGQGIRPLHF. CDR3 sequence (DNA): TGTGCCCTGGGACAGGGGATCCGACCCCTCCACTTT.

This clone was detected once. The chain's CDR3 is CASSYRDRHNSPLHF. The DNA for the CDR3 is TGTGCCAGCAGCTACCGGGACAGACATAATTCACCCCTCCACTTT. The gene calls are TRBV5-8 and TRBJ1-6; 7 bases match TRBD1. This CDR3 comprises 15 residues. CDR1 and CDR2 from the germline V gene are SGHTS and YDEGEE. The V gene end was trimmed by 3 bases and the J gene end by 5 bases; junction bases not matched to a gene: 5.

The sample holds one count of this clone. The chain is built from TRBV9 and TRBJ2-2, with 7 bases fitting TRBD1. Looked up from germline, CDR1 is SGDLS and CDR2 is YYNGEE. This CDR3 has 14 amino acids. The V and J ends lost 6 bases and 2 bases, in that order; junction bases with no gene match: 4. The CDR3 DNA is TGTGCCAGCACCCGGGACAGCAACACCGGGGAGCTGTTTTTT. Amino acid sequence: CASTRDSNTGELFF. Supplemented by reference TRBV9 and TRBJ2-2, the full variable domain reads DSGVTQTPKHLITATGQRVTLRCSPRSGDLSVYWYQQSLDQGLQFLIQYYNGEERAKGNILERFSAQQFPDLHSELNLSSLELGDSALYFCASTRDSNTGELFFGEGSRLTVL.

This clone was recorded a few times. This chain joins TRBV19 and TRBJ1-2; 8 bases are a match to TRBD1. Germline CDR1 is LNHDA and CDR2 is SQIVND (reference sequence). The V gene end was trimmed by 9 bases and the J gene end by 4 bases; junction bases not matched to a gene: 13. This CDR3 comprises 15 residues. The CDR3 DNA is TGTGCCAGCCTAACCACCGGACAGGGAATCTATGGCTACACCTTC. Amino acid sequence: CASLTTGQGIYGYTF.

The CDR3 loop reads CASSYSTGGRSPLHF. CDR3 nucleotides: TGTGCCAGCAGTTACTCGACGGGGGGCCGGTCACCCCTCCACTTT. V gene TRBV6-6 combines with J gene TRBJ1-6; maybe TRBD1 (6 bases). The CDR3 length is 15 residues. The germline V gene encodes CDR1 MNHNY and CDR2 SVGAGI (reference sequence). Trimming stripped 0 bases from V and 10 bases from J, with 13 bases between.

CDR3 bases: TGTGCCAGCAGCTTGGATACTGCTGGAAACACCATATATTTT. It is translated as CASSLDTAGNTIYF. The rearrangement joins TRBV5-6 to TRBJ1-3; D is unresolved. CDR1 and CDR2 (germline): SGHDT, YYEEEE. Trimming removed 0 bases from V and 2 bases from J, with 6 bases in between. The CDR3 consists of 14 residues.

The chain joins TRBV5-1 to TRBJ2-3, with TRBD2 matching over 9 bases. V shed 0 bases and J 8 bases; nucleotides not matched to a gene: 4. Germline assignment: CDR1 SGHRS and CDR2 YFSETQ. The CDR3 is made up of 14 amino acids. The CDR3 sequence is CASSLERGAPTQYF. The CDR3 DNA sequence: TGCGCCAGCAGCTTGGAGCGGGGGGCCCCTACGCAGTATTTT.

The chain's CDR3 is CASSERAGGAPQYF. CDR3 nucleotides: TGTGCCAGCAGTGAAAGGGCAGGGGGCGCCCCGCAGTACTTC. The chain couples TRBV2 to TRBJ2-7, with TRBD1 matching over 8 bases. With V trimmed by 2 bases and J by 9 bases, 9 bases remained unmatched. CDR1 SNHLY and CDR2 FYNNEI come from the germline V gene. The CDR3 consists of 14 residues.